A single sample is the source of the 2 T cell receptor gamma chains below, sequenced in a study of Vδ1+ human thymocytes. Extracted RNA was reverse transcribed into cDNA. Pooled V-gene forward primers with one constant-region reverse primer generated the CDR3 amplicons by multiplex PCR. TCRdb reran clone calling via CATT on the multiplex PCR reads. The sample holds more than 35,000 gamma-chain clones, 20% to 25% seen once. Study conclusions and caveats: Thymic TRG and TRD repertoires appeared highly polyclonal, with Gaussian CDR3 length distributions.

No antigen has been assigned to these receptors. Sequencing input: Vdelta1+ gamma-delta thymocytes from the thymus. Sample subset: FACS-sorted CD3+ TCRalphabeta- TCRVdelta1+ TCRVdelta2- thymocytes. The receptors here all came from a girl under three years old who had congenital heart surgery.

This chain uses TRGV9 with TRGJ1 or TRGJ2. The J segment lost 7 bases and the V segment lost 5 bases, leaving 8 bases of the junction unmatched. Looked up from germline, CDR1 is GITISATS and CDR2 is ISYDGTV (reference sequence). The CDR3 extends over 12 amino acids. The DNA for the CDR3 is TGTGCCTTGTGGGTAGTAGGATATAAGAAACTCTTT. It codes for CALWVVGYKKLF.

The V call is TRGV4, the J call TRGJ1 or TRGJ2. CDR3 length equals 11 residues. With V trimmed by 4 bases and J by 9 bases, 6 bases remained unmatched. The germline CDR1 and CDR2 sequences are EGSTGY and YDSYTSSV. The DNA of the CDR3 is TGTGCCACCTGGGAGTTTGGTAAGAAACTCTTT. Its translation: CATWEFGKKLF.